The 19 T cell receptor beta chains listed next were all sequenced from one sample in a study of T cells after yellow fever vaccination. TCRdb re-called the 5' RACE reads with MiXCR, one entry per CDR3 protein. Counted here are about 200,000 distinct CDR3 sequences, around 3.1% occurring once; the ten biggest clones make up around 3.2%. This sample comprised CD4+ T cells sorted from PBMCs, obtained 10 days after the yellow fever booster vaccination. The receptor set was obtained from a man aged 18 to 29 who received the YFV17D yellow fever vaccine.

V gene TRBV7-2 combines with J gene TRBJ1-6; possibly TRBD1 for D (5 bases). The CDR3 contains 17 residues. Germline CDR1 and CDR2: SGHTA and FQGNSA. V lost 3 bases to trimming and J lost 9 bases, with 21 bases between them. Here the CDR3 reads CASSLSFRDGRSSPLHF. CDR3 nucleotides: TGTGCCAGCAGCTTGTCATTTCGGGACGGGAGGAGTTCACCCCTCCACTTT.

This clonotype was seen many times. The chain links TRBV9 to TRBJ2-5, with TRBD2 identical over 7 bases. V lost 4 bases and J lost 1; bases outside the gene matches: 10. From germline, CDR1 is SGDLS and CDR2 YYNGEE. The CDR3 length is 16 residues. The CDR3 sequence is CASSTRSGDVQETQYF. CDR3 nucleotide sequence: TGTGCCAGCAGCACCCGCAGCGGGGACGTCCAAGAGACCCAGTACTTC.

There are many counts of this clonotype. This chain joins TRBV7-6 and TRBJ1-4, with a possible D match to TRBD1 (5 bases). CDR3 length: 16 amino acids. V lost 5 bases, J lost 0 bases, and 13 bases lay in between. Germline values: CDR1 SGHVS, CDR2 FNYEAQ. CDR3 bases: TGTGCCAGCAGCCCTACAATAGGGGCAACTAATGAAAAACTGTTTTTT. It is translated as CASSPTIGATNEKLFF.

The chain has TRBV5-1 and TRBJ1-1; possible D gene TRBD1, 5 bases. Per the germline V gene, CDR1 is SGHRS and CDR2 is YFSETQ. The V gene lost 3 bases and the J gene lost 4 bases, with 16 bases spanning the gap. CDR3 length: 15 amino acids. The chain's CDR3 is CASSSPGPLGTEAFF. DNA for the CDR3: TGCGCCAGCAGCTCACCGGGACCCTTGGGCACTGAAGCTTTCTTT.

This clonotype was seen a handful of times. The chain employs TRBV18 and TRBJ2-7; 10 bases are shared with TRBD2. The V segment lost 6 bases and the J segment 2 bases; nucleotides outside the gene matches: 7. The germline CDR1 and CDR2 sequences are KGHSH and LQKENI. The CDR3 totals 15 residues. CDR3 sequence reads: CASSQTSGITYEQYF. Written as DNA, the CDR3 is TGTGCCAGCTCGCAAACTAGCGGGATAACCTACGAGCAGTACTTC. The variable domain in full, with the rest retrieved from reference TRBV18 and TRBJ2-7, is NAGVMQNPRHLVRRRGQEARLRCSPMKGHSHVYWYRQLPEEGLKFMVYLQKENIIDESGMPKERFSAEFPKEGPSILRIQQVVRGDSAAYFCASSQTSGITYEQYFGPGTRLTVT.

To note about this clonotype: This could be a read error, since a much larger clone is one nucleotide away. The chain links TRBV5-1 to TRBJ1-2, with D tentatively TRBD1 (5 bases). Looked up from germline, CDR1 is SGHRS and CDR2 is YFSETQ. The CDR3 loop spans 12 amino acids. Trimming removed 5 bases from V and 8 bases from J, with 13 bases in between. The CDR3 DNA reads as TGCGCCAGCAGACTGGACGGGACGGGCTACACCTTC. It codes for CASRLDGTGYTF.

This clonotype was recorded many times. The chain carries TRBV10-3 and TRBJ2-3; TRBD1 is a possible D gene (5 bases). The CDR3 covers 14 residues. Trimming took off 4 bases at V and 3 bases at J, with 11 bases between the two ends. Germline-derived CDR1 and CDR2 are ENHRY and SYGVKD. CDR3 bases: TGTGCCATCAGTGTAGGGGTAGTGACAGATACGCAGTATTTT. Translated: CAISVGVVTDTQYF.

This clonotype has more than one count but fewer than ten. The chain joins TRBV24-1 to TRBJ2-3, with 9 positions matching TRBD2. V gave up 0 bases and J gave up 3 bases; unmatched junction bases: 6. Germline values: CDR1 KGHDR, CDR2 SFDVKD. The CDR3 totals 17 residues. Here the CDR3 reads CATSDLASGVGTDTQYF. As DNA, the CDR3 is TGTGCCACCAGTGATTTGGCTAGCGGGGTTGGGACAGATACGCAGTATTTT.

In its sample, this clonotype was seen many times. V usage is TRBV11-2 and J usage is TRBJ2-7, with D tentatively TRBD1 (5 bases). Trimming removed 2 bases at V and 6 bases at J, with 14 bases between. The CDR3 is 14 amino acids. The germline V gene encodes CDR1 SGHAT and CDR2 FQNNGV. The CDR3 DNA follows: TGTGCCAGCAGCTTAATGCAGGGTCTATCCGAGCAGTACGTC. Protein product: CASSLMQGLSEQYV.

This clonotype was seen repeatedly, ten times or more. The rearrangement joins TRBV6-6 to TRBJ1-6; D unresolved. Germline CDR1 MNHNY, CDR2 SVGAGI (reference sequence). With 2 bases removed from V and 2 bases from J, the gap between germline ends came to 13 bases. The CDR3 is made up of 17 amino acids. CDR3 in amino acids: CASSYAPARAYNSPLHF. DNA of the CDR3: TGTGCCAGCAGTTACGCCCCGGCTAGGGCCTATAATTCACCCCTCCACTTT.

This clonotype was picked up one time. V is TRBV6-4 and J is TRBJ2-3; D remains ambiguous. V dropped 3 bases and J dropped 0 bases, with 10 bases sitting between them. From germline, CDR1 is MRHNA and CDR2 SNTAGT. This CDR3 region has 15 residues. The CDR3 loop is CASSESETSTDTQYF. The DNA for the CDR3 is TGTGCCAGCAGTGAATCAGAGACAAGCACAGATACGCAGTATTTT.

This clonotype was observed at least ten times. CDR3 sequence (DNA): TGTGCCAGCAGGAAGGACAGGGTCGGGACCGGGGAGCTGTTTTTT. It is translated as CASRKDRVGTGELFF. The chain links TRBV7-9 to TRBJ2-2, with TRBD1 matching over 8 bases. Germline V gene data show CDR1 as SEHNR and CDR2 as FQNEAQ (reference sequence). With V trimmed by 6 bases and J by 5 bases, 8 bases remained unmatched. CDR3 length: 15 amino acids.

The chain is built from TRBV3-1 and TRBJ2-5, with 11 bases matching TRBD2. From germline, CDR1 is LGHDT and CDR2 YNNKEL (reference sequence). The ends lost 4 bases at V and 7 bases at J; junction bases unmatched: 26. The CDR3 loop spans 21 amino acids. CDR3 in amino acids: CASSPRLAGSADHPMWWTQYF. DNA of the CDR3: TGTGCCAGCAGCCCCCGACTAGCGGGGTCGGCGGACCATCCAATGTGGTGGACCCAGTACTTC.

This clonotype has a handful of counts. The chain combines TRBV12-3 or TRBV12-4 with TRBJ1-3; no firm D call. The CDR3 runs to 14 residues. V gave up 2 bases and J gave up 2 bases, with 7 bases separating them. CDR3 DNA sequence: TGTGCCAGCAGTTTACGGCAGACTGGAAACACCATATATTTT. It specifies CASSLRQTGNTIYF.

In its sample, this clonotype was seen many times. An end of the junction does not agree with germline; a read error may underlie this. The chain is built from TRBV12-3 or TRBV12-4 and TRBJ1-1; tentative D call: TRBD1 (5 bases). The CDR3 runs to 13 residues. CDR3 nucleotide sequence: TGTGCCAGCAGCTTAGGGGCGAACACTGAAGCTTTCTTT. Translated: CASSLGANTEAFF.

This clonotype was detected ten times or more. The chain links TRBV3-1 to TRBJ1-2, with a weak D call TRBD1 (5 bases). Germline assignment: CDR1 LGHDT and CDR2 YNNKEL (reference sequence). This CDR3 is 14 amino acids long. V was clipped by 2 bases and J by 4 bases, with 11 bases between them. The CDR3 sequence is CASSQSLRAYGYTF. In nucleotides, the CDR3 is TGTGCCAGCAGCCAAAGTCTCAGGGCCTATGGCTACACCTTC.

The rearrangement uses TRBV5-5 and TRBJ2-3; the D is unclear. Deletions cut 0 bases from V and 2 bases from J, with 7 bases between. Germline values: CDR1 SGHKS, CDR2 YYEKEE (reference sequence). The CDR3 is made up of 14 amino acids. The CDR3 spells CASSLDTFTDTQYF. The CDR3 nucleotides read TGTGCCAGCAGCTTGGACACTTTCACAGATACGCAGTATTTT.

The V and J genes are TRBV9 and TRBJ1-3; D perhaps matches TRBD1 (6 bases). Germline lookup yields CDR1 SGDLS and CDR2 YYNGEE. CDR3 length: 14 amino acids. Trimming removed 3 bases at V and 4 bases at J, with 11 bases between. CDR3 in amino acids: CASSDDRSGNTIYF. The DNA for the CDR3 is TGTGCCAGCAGCGACGACAGGTCAGGAAACACCATATATTTT.

V is TRBV6-5 and J is TRBJ2-7; a weak D match, TRBD2 (6 bases). The CDR3 runs 14 residues. V lost 5 bases and J lost 2, with 13 bases in between. Germline V gene lookup returns CDR1 MNHEY and CDR2 SVGAGI. This CDR3 is CASSARDGPYEQYF. The DNA for the CDR3 is TGTGCCAGCAGTGCGCGGGACGGACCCTACGAGCAGTACTTC.